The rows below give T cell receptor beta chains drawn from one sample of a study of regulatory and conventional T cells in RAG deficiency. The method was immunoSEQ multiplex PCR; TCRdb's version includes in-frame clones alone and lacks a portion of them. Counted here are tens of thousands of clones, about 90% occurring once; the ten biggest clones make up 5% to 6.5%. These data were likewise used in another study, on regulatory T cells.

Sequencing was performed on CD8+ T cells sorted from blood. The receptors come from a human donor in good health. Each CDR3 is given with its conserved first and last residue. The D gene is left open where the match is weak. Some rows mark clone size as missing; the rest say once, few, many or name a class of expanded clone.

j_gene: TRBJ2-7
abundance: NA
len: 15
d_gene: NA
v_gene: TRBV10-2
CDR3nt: TGCGCCAGCAGTGGGGATCTAGCGAGGCCTCTCGAGCAGTACTTC
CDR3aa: CASSGDLARPLEQYF

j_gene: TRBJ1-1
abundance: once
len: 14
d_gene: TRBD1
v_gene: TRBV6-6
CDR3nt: TGTGCCAGCAGTTACGACAGGGTTGGCACTGAAGCTTTCTTT
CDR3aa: CASSYDRVGTEAFF

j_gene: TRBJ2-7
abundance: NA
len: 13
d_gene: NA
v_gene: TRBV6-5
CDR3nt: TGTGCCAGCAGTTACGCCAACAGCTACGAGCAGTACTTC
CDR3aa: CASSYANSYEQYF

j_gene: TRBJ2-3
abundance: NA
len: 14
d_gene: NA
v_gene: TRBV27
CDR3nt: TGTGCCAGCAGTGTCGGACTCCCGGCAGATACGCAGTATTTT
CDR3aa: CASSVGLPADTQYF

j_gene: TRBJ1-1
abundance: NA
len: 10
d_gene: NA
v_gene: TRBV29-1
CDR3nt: TGCAGCGTTCTGAGGGGGGGAGCTTTCTTT
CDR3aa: CSVLRGGAFF

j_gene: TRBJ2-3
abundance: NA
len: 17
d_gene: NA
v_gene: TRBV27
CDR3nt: TGTGCCAGCACCCGTTTAAATCCCCGCGGGAGCACAGATACGCAGTATTTT
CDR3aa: CASTRLNPRGSTDTQYF

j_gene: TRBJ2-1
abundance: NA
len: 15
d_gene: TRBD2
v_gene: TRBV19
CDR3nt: TGTGCCAGTAGTGTCGTAGCGGGAGGCCGCAATGAGCAGTTCTTC
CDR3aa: CASSVVAGGRNEQFF

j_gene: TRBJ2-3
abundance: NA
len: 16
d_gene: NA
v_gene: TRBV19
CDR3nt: TGTGCCAGTAGTATAGATCGGGGCGGGAAGACAGATACGCAGTATTTT
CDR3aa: CASSIDRGGKTDTQYF

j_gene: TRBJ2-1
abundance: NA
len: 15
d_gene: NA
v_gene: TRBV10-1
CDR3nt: TGCGCCAGCAGTGAGTCGATGGGCTTAAAGGATGAGCAGTTCTTC
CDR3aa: CASSESMGLKDEQFF

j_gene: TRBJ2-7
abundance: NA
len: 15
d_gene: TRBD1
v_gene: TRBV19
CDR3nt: TGTGCCAGTAGTATCGGACAGGGGTTTTCCTACGAGCAGTACTTC
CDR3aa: CASSIGQGFSYEQYF

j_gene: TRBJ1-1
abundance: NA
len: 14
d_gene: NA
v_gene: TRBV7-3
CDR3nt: TGTGCCAGCAGCTTAACCGGGGAGGGCACTGAAGCTTTCTTT
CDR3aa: CASSLTGEGTEAFF

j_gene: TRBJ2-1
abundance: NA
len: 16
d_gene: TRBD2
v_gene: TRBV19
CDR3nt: TGTGCCAGTAGTCTAAAAAGCGGGGGGATTAAAAATGAGCAGTTCTTC
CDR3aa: CASSLKSGGIKNEQFF

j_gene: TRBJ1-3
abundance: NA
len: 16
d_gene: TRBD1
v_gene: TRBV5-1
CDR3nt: TGCGCCAGCAGCCTATCCGGGACAGGCTCTGGAAACACCATATATTTT
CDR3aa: CASSLSGTGSGNTIYF

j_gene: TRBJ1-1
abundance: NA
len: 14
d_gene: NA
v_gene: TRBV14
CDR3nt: TGTGCCAGCAGCCCGCCAGGCCTCAGGGTGGAAGCTTTCTTT
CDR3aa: CASSPPGLRVEAFF

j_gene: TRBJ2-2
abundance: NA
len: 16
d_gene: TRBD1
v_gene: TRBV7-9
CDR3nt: TGTGCCAGCAGCTTACCCGACAGGGGTGACACCGGGGAGCTGTTTTTT
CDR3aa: CASSLPDRGDTGELFF

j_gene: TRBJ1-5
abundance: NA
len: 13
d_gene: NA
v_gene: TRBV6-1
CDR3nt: TGTGCCAGCAGTGAGGGGGAGATTCAGCCCCAGCATTTT
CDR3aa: CASSEGEIQPQHF

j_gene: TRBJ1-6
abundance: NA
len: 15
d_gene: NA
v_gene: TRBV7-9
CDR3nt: TGTGCCAGCAGCCCCGCCAAGGGTCTTGATTCACCCCTCCACTTT
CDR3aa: CASSPAKGLDSPLHF

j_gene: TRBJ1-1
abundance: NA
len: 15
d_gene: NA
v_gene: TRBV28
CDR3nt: TGTGCCAGCAGTTTCCTTCCCGGGACAACCGTAGAAGCTTTCTTT
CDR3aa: CASSFLPGTTVEAFF

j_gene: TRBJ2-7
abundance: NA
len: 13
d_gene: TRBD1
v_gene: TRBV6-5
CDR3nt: TGTGCCAGCACGGGACAGAGAACCTACGAGCAGTACTTC
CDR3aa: CASTGQRTYEQYF

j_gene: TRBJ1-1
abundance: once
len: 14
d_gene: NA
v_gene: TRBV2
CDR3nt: TGTGCCAGCATGTCTGTCGGGAAACGCACTGAAGCTTTCTTT
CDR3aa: CASMSVGKRTEAFF

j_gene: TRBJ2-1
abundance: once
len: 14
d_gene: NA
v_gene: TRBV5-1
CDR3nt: TGCGCCAGCAGCCCTGGCGGCCCTAGGAATGAGCAGTTCTTC
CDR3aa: CASSPGGPRNEQFF

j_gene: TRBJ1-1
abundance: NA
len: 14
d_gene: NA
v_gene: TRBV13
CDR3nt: TGTGCCAGCAGCCTAATTAGGGAGGGCACTGAAGCTTTCTTT
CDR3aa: CASSLIREGTEAFF

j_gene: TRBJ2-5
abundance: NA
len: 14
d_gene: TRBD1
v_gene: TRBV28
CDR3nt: TGTGCCAGCAGTTTGCAGGGGGAAGTAGAGACCCAGTACTTC
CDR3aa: CASSLQGEVETQYF

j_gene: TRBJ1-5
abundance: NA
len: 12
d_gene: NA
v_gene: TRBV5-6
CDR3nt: TGTGCCAGCAGCTCAGGAGGTCAGCCCCAGCATTTT
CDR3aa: CASSSGGQPQHF

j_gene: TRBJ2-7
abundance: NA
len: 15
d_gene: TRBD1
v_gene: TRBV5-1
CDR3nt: TGCGCCAGCAGCACCGAGACAGGGGTCTCCTACGAGCAGTACTTC
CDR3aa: CASSTETGVSYEQYF

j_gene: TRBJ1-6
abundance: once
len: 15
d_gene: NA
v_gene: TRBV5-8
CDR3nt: TGTGCCAGCAGTCAAAATGGACAGACTAATTCACCCCTCCACTTT
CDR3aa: CASSQNGQTNSPLHF

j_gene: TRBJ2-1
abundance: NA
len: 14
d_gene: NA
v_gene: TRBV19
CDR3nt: TGTGCCAGTAGTAGCGGGTCAGAGGGAACGAAGCAGTTCTTC
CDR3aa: CASSSGSEGTKQFF

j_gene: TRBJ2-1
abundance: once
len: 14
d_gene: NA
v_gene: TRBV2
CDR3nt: TGTGCCAGCAGCACGGGACGGACCTACAATGAGCAGTTCTTC
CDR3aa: CASSTGRTYNEQFF

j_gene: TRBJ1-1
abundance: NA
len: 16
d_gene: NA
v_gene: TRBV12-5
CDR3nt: TGTGCTAGTGGTTTGATGCTGGGTGAGGGTGCAGTTGAAGCTTTCTTT
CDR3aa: CASGLMLGEGAVEAFF

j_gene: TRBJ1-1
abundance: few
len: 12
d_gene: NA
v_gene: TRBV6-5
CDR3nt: TGTGCCAGCAGTTACAGGAACACTGAAGCTTTCTTT
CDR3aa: CASSYRNTEAFF